These T cell receptor beta chains were read from a single sample in a study of radiation and T cells in renal cell carcinoma. Measured with immunoSEQ multiplex PCR; TCRdb has only the in-frame clones, and not every one. In the table there are 100,000 to 150,000 clones, 88% of which are singletons. The specimen was blood, collected from a patient whose treatment included radiotherapy and nephrectomy. These receptors came from a woman in her sixties or seventies with renal cell carcinoma. CDR3s include the opening cysteine and the closing phenylalanine or tryptophan. A D gene is named only where the DNA matches it firmly. The size of a clone is reported for some rows only, either as once, few or many, or as a class for expanded clones.

cdr3_nt	cdr3_aa	v_call	j_call	d_call	clone_size
TGTGCCAGCTCACCAAGACGCGTAGGGCAGGTCGACAATGAGCAGTTCTTC	CASSPRRVGQVDNEQFF	TRBV18	TRBJ2-1	NA	NA
TGTGCCAGCCCCCAGGCCCCGAATGGGTATGGCTACACCTTC	CASPQAPNGYGYTF	TRBV21-1	TRBJ1-2	NA	NA
TGTGCCAGCAGTTACGGCGGGGCTCTCAATCAGCCCCAGCATTTT	CASSYGGALNQPQHF	TRBV6-5	TRBJ1-5	NA	NA
TGTGCCAGCAGCACGACAGGGGCTAACTATGGCTACACCTTC	CASSTTGANYGYTF	TRBV7-8	TRBJ1-2	TRBD1	NA
TGTGCCAGTAGTACGGCAGGGGGCTACGAGCAGTACTTC	CASSTAGGYEQYF	TRBV19	TRBJ2-7	TRBD1	NA
TGTGCCAGCAGCCTCGGGACAGGGAGGGAAAAACTGTTTTTT	CASSLGTGREKLFF	TRBV7-6	TRBJ1-4	TRBD1	NA
TGTGCCAGCAGTGAAGTTCCGCCCCAGCATTTT	CASSEVPPQHF	TRBV6-1	TRBJ1-5	NA	NA
TGCGCCAGCAGCTTGGGGGACGTACCCCACTACGAGCAGTACTTC	CASSLGDVPHYEQYF	TRBV5-1	TRBJ2-7	NA	NA
TGTGCCAGCAGCCAGACAGGGGGGAACTATGGCTACACCTTC	CASSQTGGNYGYTF	TRBV16	TRBJ1-2	TRBD1	NA
TGCAGCGTTGAGGCAGGGGCGGGAAATGAGCAGTTCTTC	CSVEAGAGNEQFF	TRBV29-1	TRBJ2-1	NA	NA
TGTGCCAGCACCAAGGCACTATCTAACTATGGCTACACCTTC	CASTKALSNYGYTF	TRBV6-1	TRBJ1-2	NA	NA
TGTGCCAGCAGCTCCTCCCGAAGACGGGGGGGGCCGGAAGAGCAGTACTTC	CASSSSRRRGGPEEQYF	TRBV7-9	TRBJ2-7	TRBD2	NA
TGTGCCAGCAGTGTAGAGTACACCGGGGAGCTGTTTTTT	CASSVEYTGELFF	TRBV6-1	TRBJ2-2	NA	NA
TGTGCCAGCAGTGAAAGACCGGGAAACTATGGCTACACCTTC	CASSERPGNYGYTF	TRBV2	TRBJ1-2	NA	NA
TGTGCCAGCAGCGGGGGACAGAGTCTCTTTAGCTCCTACAATGAGCAGTTCTTC	CASSGGQSLFSSYNEQFF	TRBV9	TRBJ2-1	TRBD1	NA
TGTGCCAGCAGTAACTTACAGGGTTTGGACACTGAAGCTTTCTTT	CASSNLQGLDTEAFF	TRBV6-5	TRBJ1-1	NA	once
TGTGCCAGTAGTCAGTGGGAGACCCAAGAGACCCAGTACTTC	CASSQWETQETQYF	TRBV19	TRBJ2-5	NA	NA
TGTGCCTGGAGTGTACGGGGTAACTATGGCTACACCTTC	CAWSVRGNYGYTF	TRBV30	TRBJ1-2	NA	NA
TGTGCCAGCAGTGAGACAGGGAATACGCAGTATTTT	CASSETGNTQYF	TRBV6-1	TRBJ2-3	TRBD1	NA
TGTGCCAGCAAAGAGGCGATGAAGGCTTTCTTT	CASKEAMKAFF	TRBV6-1	TRBJ1-1	NA	NA
TGTGCCAGCAGTGAAACCCTTTCGCAGGGTAAGAGGCCCCCCTACAATGAGCAGTTCTTC	CASSETLSQGKRPPYNEQFF	TRBV9	TRBJ2-1	NA	NA
TGTGCCAGCAGACTGACAGGGAATGGGAAACTGTTTTTT	CASRLTGNGKLFF	TRBV5-8	TRBJ1-4	TRBD1	NA
TGTGCCAGCAGCCAAGTGTCCATTGAGAGCAATCAGCCCCAGCATTTT	CASSQVSIESNQPQHF	TRBV4-2	TRBJ1-5	NA	NA
TGTGCCAGCAGCTTACCTCAGGGGAGGGGCCTCTATGGCTACACCTTC	CASSLPQGRGLYGYTF	TRBV11-2	TRBJ1-2	NA	once
TGTGCCAGCAGCTCGACAGGGGTCCGAAACACCATATATTTT	CASSSTGVRNTIYF	TRBV6-5	TRBJ1-3	TRBD1	once
TGTGCCAGCAGATTGACAGGGGCCAATCAGCCCCAGCATTTT	CASRLTGANQPQHF	TRBV2	TRBJ1-5	TRBD1	few
TGTGCCAGTAGTACATCCGGGATCTCAAATCAGCCCCAGCATTTT	CASSTSGISNQPQHF	TRBV19	TRBJ1-5	NA	NA
TGTGCCAGCAGCCCACGACAGGGGAGTAATTCACCCCTCCACTTT	CASSPRQGSNSPLHF	TRBV7-2	TRBJ1-6	TRBD1	NA
TGCGCCAGCAGTGATACCGGGACTAGCGGGGGGGCGAACACCGGGGAGCTGTTTTTT	CASSDTGTSGGANTGELFF	TRBV10-2	TRBJ2-2	TRBD2	NA
TGTGCCAGCAGCGGACAGGGGGCGACTGCCATATATTTT	CASSGQGATAIYF	TRBV9	TRBJ1-3	TRBD1	NA
TGTGCCAGCAGGGACGGGGATAGCAATCAGCCCCAGCATTTT	CASRDGDSNQPQHF	TRBV2	TRBJ1-5	NA	NA
TGTGCCAGCAGCGTTAGCGCGTTCCCTGGTGGGCAGGCAAACATTCAGTACTTC	CASSVSAFPGGQANIQYF	TRBV9	TRBJ2-4	NA	NA
TGTGCCAGCAGCGTAGCGGGGGCTAACACTGAAGCTTTCTTT	CASSVAGANTEAFF	TRBV9	TRBJ1-1	NA	NA
TGCAGCGTTGAACAGGACAGCTATGGCTACACCTTC	CSVEQDSYGYTF	TRBV29-1	TRBJ1-2	NA	NA
TGTGCCAGTAGTATCTCAGACGCACCCCTCCACTTT	CASSISDAPLHF	TRBV19	TRBJ1-6	NA	NA
TGCGCCAGCAGCTTGGGGACAGGGGGCACAGATACGCAGTATTTT	CASSLGTGGTDTQYF	TRBV5-1	TRBJ2-3	TRBD1	NA
TGTGCCAGCAGCTTCCTGTCGGACAGGGCCAGGAACACTGAAGCTTTCTTT	CASSFLSDRARNTEAFF	TRBV7-8	TRBJ1-1	TRBD1	NA
TGTGCCAGCAGTTTACCGGGACAGGCGCAAGAGACCCAGTACTTC	CASSLPGQAQETQYF	TRBV28	TRBJ2-5	TRBD1	once
TGTGCCAGCAGTGATTGGACGGCCGGGCATCCTGGGGCCAACGTCCTGACTTTC	CASSDWTAGHPGANVLTF	TRBV6-4	TRBJ2-6	NA	NA
TGTGCCAGCAGCCAGGCCCCGGGACAGGGGGCTATTTACGAGCAGTACTTC	CASSQAPGQGAIYEQYF	TRBV5-4	TRBJ2-7	TRBD1	NA
TGTGCCAGCAGCCTACTGGCGAAAAACATTCAGTACTTC	CASSLLAKNIQYF	TRBV7-2	TRBJ2-4	NA	NA
TGTGCCAGCAGCCGCCTGACAGGCTCTGGGGCCAACGTCCTGACTTTC	CASSRLTGSGANVLTF	TRBV7-9	TRBJ2-6	NA	NA
TGTGCCAGCAGTTACCCAGCGGGGACTGAAGCTTTCTTT	CASSYPAGTEAFF	TRBV6-5	TRBJ1-1	NA	NA
TGTGCCTGGAGAGACAGGGCCAATGAGCAGTTCTTC	CAWRDRANEQFF	TRBV30	TRBJ2-1	TRBD1	NA
TGTGCCAGCAGCTCGACAGGGCGCGGCTACACCTTC	CASSSTGRGYTF	TRBV7-9	TRBJ1-2	TRBD1	NA
TGTGCCAGCAGCTTATCACAGCGCTATGGCTACACCTTC	CASSLSQRYGYTF	TRBV7-8	TRBJ1-2	NA	NA
TGTGCCAGCAGGGGGGGAGGTGAAAAACTGTTTTTT	CASRGGGEKLFF	TRBV2	TRBJ1-4	NA	NA
TGTGCCAGCAGCCCTAACCCAGGGAGGGGAGGCTACACCTTC	CASSPNPGRGGYTF	TRBV7-9	TRBJ1-2	NA	NA
TGTGCCAGCAGGGGTCCCGGGGAGCTGTTTTTT	CASRGPGELFF	TRBV28	TRBJ2-2	NA	NA
TGTGCCAGCAGTGAAGAGCAGGTTGGCGAGCAGTACTTC	CASSEEQVGEQYF	TRBV2	TRBJ2-7	NA	NA
TGTGCCAGCAGCTTAGCCCCCGGAGGGGGATATAATTCACCCCTCCACTTT	CASSLAPGGGYNSPLHF	TRBV11-2	TRBJ1-6	NA	NA
TGCGCCAGCAGCCAAGATCTTGGGGGAGCAGGGGGCAGGGAGACCCAGTACTTC	CASSQDLGGAGGRETQYF	TRBV4-3	TRBJ2-5	TRBD1	NA
TGTGCCAGCAGTTCTTGGACAGGGATTGGAAACACCATATATTTT	CASSSWTGIGNTIYF	TRBV28	TRBJ1-3	TRBD1	NA
TGTGCCAGCGGGGAGTACCAAGAGACCCAGTACTTC	CASGEYQETQYF	TRBV6-1	TRBJ2-5	NA	NA